The 32 T cell receptor beta chains below were found in one sample sequenced in a study of blood T cells in healthy people across ages (dated by TCRdb to the mid-2010s). Libraries came from 5' RACE. Sequencing relied on an Illumina HiSeq 2500. A second PCR of roughly 6 to 11 cycles was run with a J-beta primer mix and a sample-barcoded 5' primer. TCRdb reanalyzed the raw reads on its own, using fastp at Q25 for trimming and MiXCR for clone calling, and kept in-frame beta chains. Records with the same CDR3 protein are collapsed into one entry carrying the most frequent genes and DNA. In all, the sample holds fewer than 700,000 distinct CDR3 sequences, and around 50% of those were seen once. The top ten hold about 22% of the sample. The specimen was blood. Source of these receptors: an elderly man in good health.

The chain has TRBV7-2 and TRBJ2-7; 7 nucleotides agree with TRBD1. Germline CDR1 is SGHTA and CDR2 is FQGNSA. V was clipped by 1 base and J by 3 bases; unmatched bases: 9. The CDR3 covers 16 residues. CDR3: CASSLGGKRTGYEQYF. CDR3 nucleotide sequence: TGTGCCAGCAGCTTAGGGGGCAAACGGACAGGCTACGAGCAGTACTTC.

Concerning this clonotype itself: A single base separates this from a much larger clone, so it may be a read error. V gene TRBV6-6 combines with J gene TRBJ2-3; 10 bases are shared with TRBD2. The CDR3 length is 16 residues. Germline V gene lookup returns CDR1 MNHNY and CDR2 SVGAGI (reference sequence). The V and J ends lost 5 bases and 8 bases, in that order; junction bases with no gene match: 13. CDR3 protein: CASSTSKRGGSGTQYF. The DNA for the CDR3 is TGTGCCAGCAGTACCTCGAAGCGGGGGGGATCTGGTACGCAGTATTTT.

This clonotype was recorded at least ten times. Here the CDR3 reads CASSPQGIVYNEQFF. CDR3 DNA: TGTGCCAGCAGTCCGCAGGGAATCGTCTACAATGAGCAGTTCTTC. This chain uses TRBV6-5 with TRBJ2-1; possibly TRBD1 for D (5 bases). Looked up from germline, CDR1 is MNHEY and CDR2 is SVGAGI. The CDR3 has 15 amino acids. V dropped 5 bases and J dropped 3 bases, with 14 bases sitting between them.

This clonotype was seen only a few times. V usage is TRBV20-1 and J usage is TRBJ2-4; the match to TRBD1 covers 8 bases. The DNA matches TRBJ2-7 better at its end, which makes the J call doubtful. Looked up from germline, CDR1 is DFQATT and CDR2 is SNEGSKA (reference sequence). The CDR3 spans 12 residues. CDR3 DNA: TGCAGGGCCACCGGGACAGGCTACGAGCAGTACTTC. Translating it yields CRATGTGYEQYF.

This clonotype turned up a few times. V gene TRBV24-1 combines with J gene TRBJ2-1; the match to TRBD1 covers 7 bases. After removal of 3 bases from V and 5 bases from J, the junction contained 6 bases not matched to a gene. The length of the CDR3 is 15 residues. CDR1 and CDR2 (germline): KGHDR, SFDVKD. The CDR3: CATSDHNRGNNEQFF. The DNA of the CDR3 is TGTGCCACCAGTGATCATAACAGGGGAAACAATGAGCAGTTCTTC.

This sequence joins TRBV12-3 or TRBV12-4 and TRBJ1-5; 9 bases are a match to TRBD1. The CDR3 is made up of 14 amino acids. V shed 5 bases, J shed 9 bases, and the junction held 8 bases outside the gene matches. In DNA form, the CDR3 reads TGTGCCAGCAGTACTAACAGGGGGCCCTCGCCCCAGCATTTT. This encodes CASSTNRGPSPQHF.

There are many counts of this clonotype. The chain is built from TRBV7-9 and TRBJ2-3; D is unresolved. Trimming stripped 8 bases from V and 0 bases from J, with 12 bases between. Germline V gives CDR1 SEHNR, CDR2 FQNEAQ (reference sequence). The CDR3 totals 14 residues. The chain's CDR3 is CASGVVVSTDTQYF. Written as DNA, the CDR3 is TGTGCCAGCGGCGTGGTCGTCAGCACAGATACGCAGTATTTT. The variable domain in full, with the rest retrieved from reference TRBV7-9 and TRBJ2-3, is DTGVSQNPRHKITKRGQNVTFRCDPISEHNRLYWYRQTLGQGPEFLTYFQNEAQLEKSRLLSDRFSAERPKGSFSTLEIQRTEQGDSAMYLCASGVVVSTDTQYFGPGTRLTVL.

CDR3 residues: CASSQVAAITGELFF. For the CDR3, the DNA is TGCGCCAGCAGCCAAGTAGCTGCGATAACCGGGGAGCTGTTTTTT. The V call is TRBV4-1, the J call TRBJ2-2; D gene ambiguous. V was clipped by 1 base and J by 5 bases, with 11 bases between them. The CDR3 runs 15 residues. CDR1 MGHRA and CDR2 YSYEKL come from the germline V gene.

Many counts were recorded for this clonotype. V usage is TRBV6-5 and J usage is TRBJ2-5; 7 nucleotides match TRBD1. This CDR3 contains 12 residues. Trimming cost V 6 bases and J 5 bases; bases outside gene matches: 3. The germline V gene encodes CDR1 MNHEY and CDR2 SVGAGI. The CDR3 DNA follows: TGTGCCAGCAGCGACAGGGTGGAGACCCAGTACTTC. Translating gives CASSDRVETQYF.

The genes are TRBV29-1 and TRBJ2-7; 9 nucleotides match TRBD1. This CDR3 region has 14 residues. From germline, CDR1 is SQVTM and CDR2 ANQGSEA. The junction had 7 bases not matched to a gene; V was cut back by 1 base and J by 6 bases. CDR3 nucleotides: TGCAGCGTTGAAGGCGGGACAGGGAGTATCGAGCAGTACTTC. As protein: CSVEGGTGSIEQYF.

This clonotype was observed a few times. The rearrangement uses TRBV20-1 and TRBJ2-6, with 7 bases fitting TRBD2. V trimming: 2 bases; J trimming: 2 bases; junction bases outside the gene matches: 0. The CDR3 sequence is 14 residues long. The germline V gene encodes CDR1 DFQATT and CDR2 SNEGSKA (reference sequence). CDR3 residues: CSARTSAGANVLTF. CDR3 DNA sequence: TGCAGTGCTAGAACTAGCGCTGGGGCCAACGTCCTGACTTTC.

This sequence joins TRBV25-1 and TRBJ2-5; TRBD1 aligns across 7 bases. V lost 7 bases and J lost 5; bases outside the gene matches: 7. CDR1 MGHDK and CDR2 SYGVNS come from the germline V gene. The CDR3 runs to 13 residues. The CDR3: CASTHRGGETQYF. Written as DNA, the CDR3 is TGTGCCAGCACCCACAGGGGCGGCGAGACCCAGTACTTC.

The chain links TRBV19 to TRBJ1-1; D is ambiguous. V was pared by 0 bases and J by 1 base, with 12 bases between. The CDR3 length is 16 residues. Germline V gene sequence: CDR1 LNHDA, CDR2 SQIVND (reference sequence). The CDR3 protein is CASSIDPRTGNTEAFF. CDR3 DNA sequence: TGTGCCAGTAGTATAGATCCGAGGACCGGGAACACTGAAGCTTTCTTT. Full variable domain (missing parts from reference TRBV19 and TRBJ1-1): DGGITQSPKYLFRKEGQNVTLSCEQNLNHDAMYWYRQDPGQGLRLIYYSQIVNDFQKGDIAEGYSVSREKKESFPLTVTSAQKNPTAFYLCASSIDPRTGNTEAFFGQGTRLTVV.

This clonotype has only a few counts. The chain combines TRBV24-1 with TRBJ2-1, with 12 nucleotides matching TRBD2. V lost 3 bases to trimming and J lost 4 bases; unmatched junction nucleotides: 3. The CDR3 covers 16 residues. In germline, CDR1 is KGHDR, CDR2 SFDVKD. The CDR3 region is CATSDPGTSGYNEQFF. In nucleotides, the CDR3 is TGTGCCACCAGTGATCCCGGGACTAGCGGGTACAATGAGCAGTTCTTC.

A few counts support this clonotype. This chain connects TRBV20-1 to TRBJ1-4; 9 bases are a match to TRBD1. V was pared by 3 bases and J by 5 bases, with 4 bases of the junction left unmatched. The CDR3 loop spans 14 amino acids. Germline V gene lookup returns CDR1 DFQATT and CDR2 SNEGSKA (reference sequence). This chain's CDR3 is CSARPGQGNEKLFF. The CDR3 DNA reads as TGCAGTGCTAGGCCGGGACAGGGAAATGAAAAACTGTTTTTT.

This clonotype was seen a single time. The junction departs from germline at one end; a sequencing error may be responsible. The genes are TRBV6-6 and TRBJ1-2; 7 nucleotides agree with TRBD1. The CDR3 contains 13 residues. The germline gives CDR1 MNHNY, CDR2 SVGAGI (reference sequence). The CDR3 DNA follows: TGTGCCACCAGAGAAGGGGGCGACTATGGCCACACCTTC. This encodes CATREGGDYGHTF.

J is TRBJ2-2 and V is TRBV7-2; TRBD1 aligns across 7 bases. The V gene's germline CDR1 is SGHTA and CDR2 FQGNSA. V shed 4 bases, J shed 2 bases, and the junction held 10 bases outside the gene matches. This CDR3 region has 17 residues. CDR3 nucleotides: TGTGCCAGCAGCTCACTAGGTGGGACAGCTAACACCGGGGAGCTGTTTTTT. This encodes CASSSLGGTANTGELFF.

This sequence joins TRBV5-1 and TRBJ1-1; weak D call: TRBD1 (6 bases). V lost 8 bases and J lost 6, with 8 bases in between. This CDR3 has 10 residues. Germline V lookup: CDR1 SGHRS, CDR2 YFSETQ. Here the CDR3 DNA reads TGCGCCAGGGAGGGGGCTGAAGCTTTCTTT. Translation gives CAREGAEAFF.

In this sample, this clonotype turned up once. A much more abundant neighbour one base away suggests this may be a read error. This chain connects TRBV7-9 to TRBJ2-5, with D perhaps TRBD1 (5 bases). This CDR3 contains 16 residues. Germline assignment: CDR1 SEHNR and CDR2 FQNEAQ (reference sequence). V lost 5 bases and J 3 bases, leaving 19 bases between the germline ends. CDR3 residues: CASSHGRATQKETQYF. CDR3 in DNA: TGTGCCAGCAGCCACGGCAGGGCGACCCAAAAAGAGACCCAGTACTTC.

J is TRBJ2-1 and V is TRBV10-3; 7 nucleotides line up with TRBD2. The V and J ends lost 3 bases and 5 bases, in that order; junction bases with no gene match: 10. Germline V gene lookup returns CDR1 ENHRY and CDR2 SYGVKD. CDR3 length equals 16 residues. In nucleotides, the CDR3 is TGTGCCATCAGTGACTTACCGGGGGGAAGCGACAATGAGCAGTTCTTC. Amino acids: CAISDLPGGSDNEQFF.

The chain carries TRBV20-1 and TRBJ1-2, with 8 bases that match TRBD1. Losses at the gene ends were 2 bases for V and 4 bases for J; bases not matched to a gene: 9. This CDR3 spans 15 amino acids. Germline CDR1 and CDR2: DFQATT and SNEGSKA (reference sequence). The CDR3 spells CSARLFVDRAYGYTF. CDR3 DNA: TGCAGTGCTAGACTATTCGTGGACAGGGCCTATGGCTACACCTTC.

This clonotype was picked up a small number of times. The gene calls are TRBV4-3 and TRBJ1-2, with D perhaps matching TRBD1 (6 bases). Trimming pared 0 bases from V and 6 bases from J, leaving 14 bases between. CDR3 size: 15 residues. The V gene's germline CDR1 is LGHNA and CDR2 YSLEER. The CDR3 DNA follows: TGCGCCAGCAGCCAAGATCGTCCGGGGGCCCATGGCTACACCTTC. This gives the protein CASSQDRPGAHGYTF.

V usage is TRBV7-2 and J usage is TRBJ1-5; TRBD1 might be the D (6 bases). The V end lost 5 bases, the J end lost 4 bases, and 15 bases lay between the germline ends. Germline assignment: CDR1 SGHTA and CDR2 FQGNSA. This CDR3 has 15 amino acids. The CDR3, as DNA: TGTGCCAGCAGCCCGACCCACGGACAGAATCAGCCCCAGCATTTT. This sequence encodes CASSPTHGQNQPQHF.

In this sample, this clonotype turned up a few times. The chain is built from TRBV4-3 and TRBJ2-3, with TRBD1 matching 7 bases. This CDR3 has 13 residues. The V segment lost 2 bases and the J segment 8 bases; nucleotides outside the gene matches: 4. Germline V gene data show CDR1 as LGHNA and CDR2 as YSLEER. The CDR3 spells CASSQTGVATQYF. The CDR3 bases are TGCGCCAGCAGCCAAACAGGGGTGGCTACGCAGTATTTT.

At least ten counts were recorded for this clonotype. The J gene is TRBJ2-5, the V gene TRBV6-5, with 9 nucleotides matching TRBD1. This CDR3 comprises 14 residues. CDR1 and CDR2 from the germline V gene are MNHEY and SVGAGI. The junction had 9 bases not matched to a gene; V was cut back by 8 bases and J by 5 bases. This CDR3 is CASLRRTGAETQYF. CDR3 in DNA: TGTGCCAGCTTACGCCGGACAGGGGCGGAGACCCAGTACTTC.

On this clonotype itself: One end of the junction varies from germline; a read error may be responsible. The chain employs TRBV7-2 and TRBJ2-3; possibly TRBD1 or TRBD2 for D (6 bases each). This CDR3 is 15 amino acids long. Germline V gives CDR1 SGHTA, CDR2 FQGNSA. Here the CDR3 reads CANSSLGGAADTQYF. CDR3 bases: TGTGCCAACAGCTCCCTGGGGGGCGCAGCAGATACGCAGTATTTT.

As for this clonotype: A clone one base away is much larger, so this may be a read error. The genes are TRBV6-5 and TRBJ2-3; a weak D match, TRBD2 (5 bases). CDR3 length equals 12 residues. V was trimmed by 11 bases and J by 5 bases, leaving 14 bases between them. The V gene's germline CDR1 is MNHEY and CDR2 SVGAGI. CDR3 in DNA: TGTGCCCGTACTAGTGGACTAGATACGCAGTATTTT. It translates to CARTSGLDTQYF.

This clonotype was found many times. The rearrangement uses TRBV7-9 and TRBJ2-7; D possibly matches TRBD1 or TRBD2 (5 bases each). CDR1 is SEHNR, CDR2 FQNEAQ, per germline (reference sequence). The length of the CDR3 is 15 residues. The ends were cut back, 5 bases at V and 0 bases at J, with 14 bases in the middle. The CDR3 loop reads CASSPGRLSSYEQYF. The CDR3 region has the DNA TGTGCCAGCAGCCCGGGACGGTTGAGCTCCTACGAGCAGTACTTC.

V usage is TRBV3-1 and J usage is TRBJ1-5; D may be TRBD1 (6 bases). Trimming took off 1 base at V and 5 bases at J, with 15 bases between the two ends. This CDR3 comprises 16 residues. Germline V CDR1 and CDR2: LGHDT, YNNKEL (reference sequence). The CDR3 DNA sequence: TGTGCCAGCAGCCAAGGCCCAGGGGCGGGCGATCAGCCCCAGCATTTT. It translates to CASSQGPGAGDQPQHF.

This clonotype was seen only a few times. The V and J genes are TRBV4-2 and TRBJ2-1, with TRBD2 matching over 9 bases. CDR1 LGHNA and CDR2 YNFKEQ come from the germline V gene. The CDR3 loop spans 14 amino acids. J lost 9 bases, V lost 4 bases, and 7 bases had no gene match. The CDR3 sequence is CASSPEERGAEQFF. CDR3 sequence (DNA): TGTGCCAGCAGCCCCGAAGAGCGGGGGGCTGAGCAGTTCTTC.

The chain recombines TRBV7-2 with TRBJ2-5; no reliable D call. The end of the DNA is better explained by TRBJ2-7, so the J call may be wrong. The germline gives CDR1 SGHTA, CDR2 FQGNSA. CDR3 size: 13 residues. CDR3: CASSSSTRYEQYF. The CDR3 DNA follows: TGTGCCAGCAGCTCCTCCACCCGCTACGAGCAGTACTTC.

This clonotype occurred many times. The V gene is TRBV6-5, the J gene TRBJ2-7; a possible D gene is TRBD2 (5 bases). Germline assignment: CDR1 MNHEY and CDR2 SVGAGI. Trimming pared 5 bases from V and 5 bases from J, leaving 25 bases between. The CDR3 is 17 amino acids. The CDR3, as DNA: TGTGCCAGCAGTCCCGCCTTTCACCGGGGAAGAAGCGACGAGCAGTACTTC. This sequence encodes CASSPAFHRGRSDEQYF.